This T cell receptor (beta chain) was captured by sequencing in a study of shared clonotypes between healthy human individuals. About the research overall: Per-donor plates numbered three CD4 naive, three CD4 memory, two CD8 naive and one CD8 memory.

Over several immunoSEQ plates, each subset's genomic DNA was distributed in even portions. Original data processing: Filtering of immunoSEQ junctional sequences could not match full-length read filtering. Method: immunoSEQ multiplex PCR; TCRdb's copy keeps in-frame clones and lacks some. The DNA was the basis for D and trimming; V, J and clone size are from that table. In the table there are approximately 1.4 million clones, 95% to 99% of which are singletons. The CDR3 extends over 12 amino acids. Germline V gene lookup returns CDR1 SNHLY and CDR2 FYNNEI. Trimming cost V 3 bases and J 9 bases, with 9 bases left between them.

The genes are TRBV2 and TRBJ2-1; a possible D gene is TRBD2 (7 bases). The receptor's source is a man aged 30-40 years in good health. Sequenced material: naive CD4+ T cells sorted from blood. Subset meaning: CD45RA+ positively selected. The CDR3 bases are TGTGCCAGCAGTGACGGGGGGCTTGAGCAGTTCTTC. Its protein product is CASSDGGLEQFF. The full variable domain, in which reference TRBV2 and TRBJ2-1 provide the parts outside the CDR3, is EPEVTQTPSHQVTQMGQEVILRCVPISNHLYFYWYRQILGQKVEFLVSFYNNEISEKSEIFDDQFSVERPDGSNFTLKIRSTKLEDSAMYFCASSDGGLEQFFGPGTRLTVL.